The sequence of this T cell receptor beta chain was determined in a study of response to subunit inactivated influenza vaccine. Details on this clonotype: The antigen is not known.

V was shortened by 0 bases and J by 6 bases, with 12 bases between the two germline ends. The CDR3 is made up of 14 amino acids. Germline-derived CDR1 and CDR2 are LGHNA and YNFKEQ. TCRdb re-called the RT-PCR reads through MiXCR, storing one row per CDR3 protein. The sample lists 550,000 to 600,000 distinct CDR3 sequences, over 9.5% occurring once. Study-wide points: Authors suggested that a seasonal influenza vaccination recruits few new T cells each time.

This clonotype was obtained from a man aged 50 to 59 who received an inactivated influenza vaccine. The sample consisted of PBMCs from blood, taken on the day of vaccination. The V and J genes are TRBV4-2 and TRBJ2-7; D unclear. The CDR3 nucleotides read TGTGCCAGCAGCCAAGAAGGATCAGGTTCCGAGCAGTACTTC. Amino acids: CASSQEGSGSEQYF.